The following is a T cell receptor beta chain sequence with its context. The identical CDR3 is also encoded by other nucleotide sequences in the sample. Naive CD8 cells lacked CD45RO, underwent positive selection for CCR7 and left out terminally differentiated effector memory CD45RA+ cells. These data come from a study of shared clonotypes between healthy human individuals. Execution of the assay was at deep level. Original methodology: In the immunoSEQ data, sequences were junction-only and lacked quality scores, so filtering differed. Assay: immunoSEQ multiplex PCR; the TCRdb copy retains only in-frame clones and omits some. V, J and clone size were drawn from that table, and D and trimming were deduced from the DNA. The sample yields 2 million or so clones, about 95% seen once. The V segment lost 5 bases and the J segment 2 bases; nucleotides outside the gene matches: 6. This CDR3 comprises 15 residues. The V gene's germline CDR1 is SEHNR and CDR2 FQNEAQ (reference sequence).

This sequence originates from a man aged 18 to 29 in good health. The chain couples TRBV7-9 to TRBJ2-7; 10 bases line up with TRBD2. The sample taken for sequencing was naive CD8+ T cells sorted from blood. The CDR3 loop reads CASSRGLADTYEQYF. The CDR3 DNA reads as TGTGCCAGCAGCCGTGGACTAGCGGATACCTACGAGCAGTACTTC.